This T cell receptor (beta chain) appears in the sequencing data of a study of brain T cells in children with intractable seizures. Specified time point: blood from clinic visit 5 months post-surgery; TSC patient then seizure free. Patients received at least one anti-epileptic drug before surgery. This CDR3 is 17 amino acids long. The V gene lost 5 bases and the J gene lost 3 bases, with 22 bases spanning the gap. Per germline, CDR1 SGHTA and CDR2 FQGNSA. Profiling relied on immunoSEQ multiplex PCR, and the TCRdb table lists in-frame clones only, not all of them. The sample yields under 400,000 clones, approximately 93% seen once.

The rearrangement joins TRBV7-2 to TRBJ1-2, with D possibly being TRBD1 (5 bases). This receptor was identified in a boy younger than two with tuberous sclerosis and intractable seizures. The source was peripheral blood, collected more than 4 months after surgery. In DNA form, the CDR3 reads TGTGCCAGCAGCCACGCTTTTGGTACAGGTTATGACTATGGCTACACCTTC. Translated, it gives CASSHAFGTGYDYGYTF.